The entry below gives a single TCR beta chain sequence along with its context. The repertoire was sequenced with immunoSEQ multiplex PCR; TCRdb's copy has only in-frame clones and lacks some. In the table there are around 78,000 clones, around 92% of which are singletons. CDR1 is LNHDA and CDR2 is SQIVND in the germline V gene (reference sequence). Trimming removed 5 bases at V and 5 bases at J, with 22 bases between. This CDR3 is 16 amino acids long. The record originates from a study of T cell changes during pregnancy in multiple sclerosis. The sample consisted of peripheral blood, taken in the third trimester of pregnancy. The sequence came from a female donor in good health, enrolled as a control in a pregnancy study. The rearrangement joins TRBV19 to TRBJ2-7; the D gene is possibly TRBD1 (6 bases). The chain's CDR3 is CASSDGQLRPRNEQYF. The CDR3, as DNA: TGTGCCAGTAGTGACGGACAGCTCCGGCCTAGGAACGAGCAGTACTTC. Using reference TRBV19 and TRBJ2-7 for the parts outside the CDR3, the full variable domain is DGGITQSPKYLFRKEGQNVTLSCEQNLNHDAMYWYRQDPGQGLRLIYYSQIVNDFQKGDIAEGYSVSREKKESFPLTVTSAQKNPTAFYLCASSDGQLRPRNEQYFGPGTRLTVT.